This TCR beta chain is drawn from a study of control samples from healthy donors and cancer patients. In germline, CDR1 is MRHNA, CDR2 SNTAGT. Trimming took 3 bases from V and 4 from J; bases not matched to a gene: 4. CDR3 length equals 15 residues. Data came from immunoSEQ multiplex PCR; TCRdb stores just in-frame clones and leaves some out. The data hold more than 85,000 clones, with approximately 90% observed a single time. Sequencing was carried out using blood. The TCR comes from a woman aged 45-60 years in good health. The rearrangement joins TRBV6-4 to TRBJ2-1; TRBD1 aligns across 9 bases. CDR3 DNA: TGTGCCAGCAGTGAGGGACAGGGAAAATACAATGAGCAGTTCTTC. Translation gives CASSEGQGKYNEQFF.